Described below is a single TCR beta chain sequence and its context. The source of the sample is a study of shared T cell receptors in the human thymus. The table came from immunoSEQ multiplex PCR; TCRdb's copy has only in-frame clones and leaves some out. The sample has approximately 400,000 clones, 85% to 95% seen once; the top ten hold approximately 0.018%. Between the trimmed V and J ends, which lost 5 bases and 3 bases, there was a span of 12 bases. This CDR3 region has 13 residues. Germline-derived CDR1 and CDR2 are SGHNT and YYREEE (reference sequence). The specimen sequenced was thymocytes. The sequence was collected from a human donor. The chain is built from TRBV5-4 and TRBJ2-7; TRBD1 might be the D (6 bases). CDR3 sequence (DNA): TGTGCCAGCAGTCCTCAGGGGATCTACGAGCAGTACTTC. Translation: CASSPQGIYEQYF.